The rows below give T cell receptor beta chains drawn from one sample of a study of blood T cells in healthy people across ages. TCRdb re-derived calls from the 5' RACE reads in MiXCR, one entry per CDR3 protein. Of around 800,000 distinct CDR3 sequences listed, 35% to 50% are singletons. Sequenced sample: blood. Receptors were obtained from a man older than 75 in good health. The CDR3 runs from the conserved cysteine through the conserved F or W. A D gene is named only where the DNA matches it firmly. The listing skips clone size in some rows; elsewhere it reads once, few, many or a size class.

-	-	TRBJ1-5	TRBV27	CANRPTGSNQPQHF	TGTGCCAACAGGCCTACAGGGAGCAATCAGCCCCAGCATTTT
TRBD1	-	TRBJ1-2	TRBV5-6	CASSQRSGTGTYGYTF	TGTGCCAGCAGCCAGCGGTCGGGGACAGGGACCTATGGCTACACCTTC
TRBD1	-	TRBJ1-5	TRBV28	CASVGTDQPQHF	TGTGCCAGCGTCGGGACAGATCAGCCCCAGCATTTT
TRBD1	many	TRBJ2-7	TRBV6-2/TRBV6-3	CASSRYRGDTNEQYF	TGTGCCAGCAGTCGCTACAGGGGCGACACTAACGAGCAGTACTTC
-	-	TRBJ2-7	TRBV28	CASSLNRDFSYEQYF	TGTGCCAGCAGTTTAAACAGGGATTTTTCCTACGAGCAGTACTTC
-	few	TRBJ2-3	TRBV6-1	CASSESHNTDTQYF	TGTGCCAGCAGTGAATCGCATAACACAGATACGCAGTATTTT
-	-	TRBJ1-1	TRBV4-3	CASSQDLFGSEAFF	TGCGCCAGCAGCCAAGATCTGTTCGGGAGTGAAGCTTTCTTT
-	few	TRBJ1-5	TRBV20-1	CSAQTQANGQPQHF	TGCAGTGCTCAGACACAGGCGAACGGTCAGCCCCAGCATTTT
TRBD2	-	TRBJ2-5	TRBV20-1	CSARDGLGLAEYNEQYF	TGCAGTGCTAGAGATGGGTTGGGGCTAGCGGAATACAATGAGCAGTACTTC
-	few	TRBJ2-7	TRBV5-1	CASSAGRTSEQYF	TGCGCCAGCAGCGCGGGACGGACCTCCGAGCAGTACTTC
-	-	TRBJ2-7	TRBV4-1	CASSQDVRPASYERYF	TGCGCCAGCAGCCAAGACGTGCGGCCAGCTTCCTACGAGCGGTACTTC
-	-	TRBJ2-1	TRBV7-2	CVSSLGVNEQFF	TGTGTCAGCAGCCTCGGTGTCAATGAGCAGTTCTTC
-	-	TRBJ1-1	TRBV6-6	CASSRGDYSTEAFF	TGTGCCAGCAGCAGGGGCGATTATAGCACTGAAGCTTTCTTT
-	once	TRBJ2-5	TRBV3-1	CASSQDLLAGKETQYF	TGTGCCAGCAGCCAAGATCTCCTAGCAGGCAAAGAGACCCAGTACTTC
TRBD1	-	TRBJ2-3	TRBV6-1	CASSVDRGNTDAQYF	TGTGCCAGCAGTGTGGACAGGGGAAACACAGATGCGCAGTATTTT
-	few	TRBJ2-1	TRBV7-3	CASSSNMNEQFF	TGTGCCAGCAGTTCTAACATGAATGAGCAGTTCTTC
TRBD2	-	TRBJ2-3	TRBV20-1	CSARLAGVRRDTQYF	TGCAGTGCTAGACTAGCGGGAGTCAGGAGAGATACGCAGTATTTT
-	-	TRBJ2-5	TRBV6-5	CASGRGEQETQYF	TGTGCCAGCGGAAGGGGAGAACAAGAGACCCAGTACTTC
-	-	TRBJ2-3	TRBV11-2	CASSPAGFVGPHTDTQYF	TGTGCCAGCAGCCCAGCGGGTTTTGTGGGGCCACACACAGATACGCAGTATTTT
-	few	TRBJ2-2	TRBV20-1	CSARGSGPLTGELFF	TGCAGTGCTAGAGGTAGTGGACCCCTAACCGGGGAGCTGTTTTTT